The clone carrying this T cell receptor (beta chain) was counted ten times or more. What it binds is unknown. RNA transcripts yielded amplified TCR beta CDR3 regions. After a first-round RT-PCR with HTBI primers, a second-round multiplex PCR was run. TCRdb reprocessed the multiplex PCR reads via MiXCR and lists one record per CDR3 protein. The profile covers 200,000 to 250,000 distinct CDR3 sequences, with around a fifth appearing a single time and around two fifths taken by the ten largest. V dropped 6 bases and J dropped 7 bases, with 9 bases sitting between them. Germline V gene sequence: CDR1 LNHDA, CDR2 SQIVND (reference sequence). This CDR3 spans 11 amino acids. In donors with ophthalmopathy, activity was moderate-to-severe, with CAS ≥3, NOSPECS ≥4 and duration under 3 months. The authors isolated PBMCs from around 10 ml of fresh peripheral blood. This sample was taken from a study of Graves' ophthalmopathy and Graves' hyperthyroidism.

Study-wide results and limits: Detected in blood as well were most expanded thyroid clonotypes with frequency above 0.001.

This chain joins TRBV19 and TRBJ1-1; D not certain. Sequenced: peripheral blood. This receptor was identified in a woman aged 45-65 years with Graves' ophthalmopathy. DNA for the CDR3: TGTGCCAGTAGGCAAGGGATTGAAGCTTTCTTT. Its translation: CASRQGIEAFF. The full variable domain, rest sourced from reference TRBV19 and TRBJ1-1, is DGGITQSPKYLFRKEGQNVTLSCEQNLNHDAMYWYRQDPGQGLRLIYYSQIVNDFQKGDIAEGYSVSREKKESFPLTVTSAQKNPTAFYLCASRQGIEAFFGQGTRLTVV.